These 16 T cell receptor beta chains were sequenced from one sample in a study of blood T cell repertoires in COVID-19. The protocol was immunoSEQ multiplex PCR, while the TCRdb copy is restricted to in-frame clones and leaves out a portion. The profile shows roughly 500,000 clones, 89% of them singletons. The source material was peripheral blood. The receptor source for this set is a man younger than 35 with COVID-19, enrolled during active disease.

The chain is built from TRBV27 and TRBJ2-5, with D possibly being TRBD1 (6 bases). The germline CDR1 and CDR2 sequences are MNHEY and SMNVEV (reference sequence). V was clipped by 0 bases and J by 7 bases, with 12 bases between them. The CDR3 is 14 residues long. This CDR3 is CASSLSGGPGTQYF. CDR3 nucleotides: TGTGCCAGCAGTTTATCAGGGGGTCCAGGGACCCAGTACTTC.

The chain couples TRBV6-2 or TRBV6-3 to TRBJ1-2; unclear D gene. Germline V gene sequence: CDR1 MNHEY, CDR2 SVGEGT. There are 15 residues in the CDR3. Trimming stripped 5 bases from V and 2 bases from J, with 15 bases between. The chain's CDR3 is CASSEPITVNYGYTF. The CDR3 coding sequence is TGTGCCAGCAGTGAGCCTATTACAGTAAACTATGGCTACACCTTC.

The chain links TRBV6-4 to TRBJ2-6, with D uncertain. The CDR3 sequence is 14 residues long. Trimming pared 4 bases from V and 0 bases from J, leaving 4 bases between. CDR1 and CDR2 from the germline V gene are MRHNA and SNTAGT. The CDR3 region has the DNA TGTGCCAGCAGTGCTATCTCTGGGGCCAACGTCCTGACTTTC. The encoded protein is CASSAISGANVLTF.

This sequence joins TRBV2 and TRBJ2-5, with TRBD2 as a possible D gene (7 bases). Deletions cut 6 bases from V and 5 bases from J, with 13 bases between. CDR1 and CDR2 from the germline V gene are SNHLY and FYNNEI. The CDR3 totals 13 residues. The CDR3 reads CASRRGQGETQYF. CDR3 DNA: TGTGCCAGCAGGCGGGGGCAAGGGGAGACCCAGTACTTC.

This chain connects TRBV5-8 to TRBJ2-3; 16 bases are shared with TRBD2. CDR1 SGHTS and CDR2 YDEGEE come from the germline V gene. The CDR3 runs 18 residues. V lost 3 bases and J lost 2; bases outside the gene matches: 6. The CDR3 here is CASSSGLAGGLITDTQYF. As DNA, the CDR3 is TGTGCCAGCAGCTCGGGACTAGCGGGGGGGTTAATCACAGATACGCAGTATTTT.

The chain couples TRBV5-4 to TRBJ2-7; TRBD1 aligns across 9 bases. The CDR3 length is 15 residues. V gave up 3 bases and J gave up 1 base; unmatched junction bases: 5. Germline V gives CDR1 SGHNT, CDR2 YYREEE (reference sequence). The CDR3 DNA is TGTGCCAGCAGCTCCCGGGACAGGGCATCCTACGAGCAGTACTTC. It codes for CASSSRDRASYEQYF.

The rearrangement joins TRBV7-9 to TRBJ2-5; possible D gene TRBD1, 5 bases. The CDR3 loop spans 16 amino acids. The germline V gene has CDR1 SEHNR and CDR2 FQNEAQ (reference sequence). The germline V and J ends were trimmed by 1 base and 0 bases, with 12 bases remaining between them. This chain's CDR3 is CASSLVTVGYQETQYF. The CDR3 DNA reads as TGTGCCAGCAGCTTAGTGACAGTGGGGTACCAAGAGACCCAGTACTTC.

The chain recombines TRBV18 with TRBJ1-4, with TRBD1 matching 9 bases. This CDR3 is built from 15 residues. After removal of 1 base from V and 8 bases from J, the junction contained 5 bases not matched to a gene. Germline values: CDR1 KGHSH, CDR2 LQKENI. CDR3 region: CASSPLGQGREKLFF. The CDR3 nucleotides read TGTGCCAGCTCACCACTTGGACAGGGGAGGGAAAAACTGTTTTTT. Based on the CDR3 plus reference TRBV18 and TRBJ1-4, the full variable domain is NAGVMQNPRHLVRRRGQEARLRCSPMKGHSHVYWYRQLPEEGLKFMVYLQKENIIDESGMPKERFSAEFPKEGPSILRIQQVVRGDSAAYFCASSPLGQGREKLFFGSGTQLSVL.

This chain connects TRBV5-1 to TRBJ1-2; D perhaps matches TRBD1 (5 bases). CDR3 length equals 13 residues. Germline loops: CDR1 SGHRS, CDR2 YFSETQ. V was trimmed by 6 bases and J by 8 bases, leaving 17 bases between them. This CDR3 is CASTGTTSLGYTF. The DNA for the CDR3 is TGCGCCAGCACTGGGACTACTTCCCTCGGCTACACCTTC.

This chain uses TRBV28 with TRBJ1-6; 7 bases are a match to TRBD1. V dropped 6 bases and J dropped 7; count of bases not matched to a gene: 9. Germline V gene sequence: CDR1 MDHEN, CDR2 SYDVKM. The CDR3 is made up of 15 amino acids. The CDR3 loop reads CASRNAGTANSPLHF. In DNA form, the CDR3 reads TGTGCCAGCAGGAACGCCGGGACAGCCAATTCACCCCTCCACTTT.

V usage is TRBV3-1 (or the pseudogene TRBV3-2) and J usage is TRBJ2-3; TRBD2 matches 13 bases. V lost 6 bases and J lost 10; bases outside the gene matches: 10. The germline V gene encodes CDR1 LGHDT and CDR2 YNNKEL (reference sequence). CDR3 length: 15 residues. The CDR3 DNA sequence: TGTGCCAGCAGTCCAAACGGACTAGCGGGAGAATCGCAGTATTTT. This encodes CASSPNGLAGESQYF.

The genes are TRBV20-1 and TRBJ2-1; D is perhaps TRBD2 (5 bases). V lost 5 bases and J 7 bases, leaving 9 bases between the germline ends. Germline V gene sequence: CDR1 DFQATT, CDR2 SNEGSKA (reference sequence). The CDR3 is 11 residues long. CDR3 nucleotide sequence: TGCAGTGCTGGACTGTTAAATGAGCAGTTCTTC. Protein sequence: CSAGLLNEQFF.

CDR3 coding DNA: TGTGCCAGCAGCTCTCGGACTAGCGGCGCTTACAATGAGCAGTTCTTC. Translation: CASSSRTSGAYNEQFF. The chain uses TRBV7-9 and TRBJ2-1; 10 nucleotides match TRBD2. Looked up from germline, CDR1 is SEHNR and CDR2 is FQNEAQ (reference sequence). CDR3 length: 16 residues. V lost 4 bases, J lost 4 bases, and 7 bases stayed unmatched. Looking up the rest from reference TRBV7-9 and TRBJ2-1 gives the full variable domain: DTGVSQNPRHKITKRGQNVTFRCDPISEHNRLYWYRQTLGQGPEFLTYFQNEAQLEKSRLLSDRFSAERPKGSFSTLEIQRTEQGDSAMYLCASSSRTSGAYNEQFFGPGTRLTVL.

The V and J genes are TRBV2 and TRBJ2-1, with 7 positions matching TRBD1. The V segment lost 6 bases and the J segment 13 bases; nucleotides outside the gene matches: 9. Germline V lookup: CDR1 SNHLY, CDR2 FYNNEI. This CDR3 contains 12 residues. CDR3 DNA sequence: TGTGCCAGCAGCCAAGGACAGGCCCCCCAGTTCTTC. This translates into CASSQGQAPQFF.

Concerning this clone: The same CDR3 is also encoded by other DNA sequences in this sample. The V and J genes are TRBV18 and TRBJ1-2; D might be TRBD1 (5 bases). V dropped 3 bases and J dropped 3 bases, with 8 bases sitting between them. The germline V gene encodes CDR1 KGHSH and CDR2 LQKENI. The CDR3 is made up of 13 amino acids. CDR3 bases: TGTGCCAGCTCACCCGGACAAGACTATGGCTACACCTTC. It codes for CASSPGQDYGYTF.

V usage is TRBV12-5 and J usage is TRBJ2-3; 8 bases align to TRBD1. Germline CDR1 reads LGHNT; CDR2 reads FRNRAP. The CDR3 has 15 amino acids. The J segment lost 0 bases and the V segment lost 6 bases, leaving 5 bases of the junction unmatched. The CDR3 DNA is TGTGCTAGTGGCGGGGACAGGTCTAGCACAGATACGCAGTATTTT. It is translated as CASGGDRSSTDTQYF.